Here is one T cell receptor (beta chain) with its context. Its antigen is currently unknown. The ends lost 6 bases at V and 4 bases at J; junction bases unmatched: 11. Germline V gives CDR1 SQVTM, CDR2 ANQGSEA. The CDR3 runs to 17 residues. The sample comes from a study of read filtering for tumor transcriptome and immune sequencing. Study conclusions and caveats: IR-seq captured clonotypes deeper and more reliably than RNA-seq.

Molecular barcoded adaptors covering alpha/delta and beta/gamma chains were used on roughly 370 ng RNA. TCRdb reanalysed the reads using MiXCR and keeps one entry per CDR3 protein. The sample records about 61,000 distinct CDR3 sequences, around 21% being singletons. V gene TRBV29-1 combines with J gene TRBJ2-2; 13 nucleotides agree with TRBD2. The source of this sequence is a donor aged 40 or over with multiple myeloma. The sequenced material came from a population of CD138-negative cells sorted from bone marrow. The DNA of the CDR3 is TGCAGCGTGGTCACTAGCGGGAGGGCCGTTGGCACCGGGGAGCTGTTTTTT. Protein product: CSVVTSGRAVGTGELFF.